Below are 25 T cell receptor beta chains sequenced from a single sample in a study of CD8+CD57+ T cells in acquired aplastic anemia. By flow cytometry, patients selected for sequencing had shown an expansion of CD8+CD57+ cells. According to the study, genomic DNA was the template for TCR beta VDJ and CDR3 profiling. In TCRdb, the reads were re-called with MiXCR into one record per CDR3 protein. The repertoire holds about 160,000 distinct CDR3 sequences, with roughly half as singletons. The sample taken for sequencing was sorted CD4+, CD8+, or CD8+CD57+ T cells (not recorded which) from PBMCs. All receptors come from a human donor with aplastic anemia.

In regard to this clonotype: No DNA is shown, since the ends of the CDR3 on it are uncertain; the CDR3 is the one TCRdb lists. CDR3 protein: CASRTTDTQYFGPGTRELFF. This chain links TRBV25-1 with TRBJ2-2; the D call in the table, TRBD2, was not verified against the DNA. Germline assignment: CDR1 MGHDK and CDR2 SYGVNS. Including both end residues, the CDR3 is 20 amino acids long.

The gene calls are TRBV24-1 and TRBJ2-1; D gene ambiguous. The CDR3 totals 13 residues. Germline V gene data show CDR1 as KGHDR and CDR2 as SFDVKD. Deletions cut 4 bases from V and 8 bases from J, with 11 bases between. The CDR3 DNA sequence: TGTGCCACCAGTGAATCCGGTTTGGATGAGCAGTTCTTC. It yields the protein CATSESGLDEQFF.

This rearrangement joins TRBV19 to TRBJ1-5, with D unclear. CDR1 and CDR2 (germline): LNHDA, SQIVND (reference sequence). CDR3 length: 13 residues. V was clipped by 3 bases and J by 3 bases, with 6 bases between them. In DNA form, the CDR3 reads TGTGCCAGTAGTATCGAAGACAATCAGCCCCAGCATTTT. This translates into CASSIEDNQPQHF.

This clonotype was counted once. The chain couples TRBV7-9 to TRBJ1-1; 7 bases align to TRBD1. The CDR3 spans 13 residues. In germline, CDR1 is SEHNR, CDR2 FQNEAQ (reference sequence). The junction had 1 base not matched to a gene; V was cut back by 2 bases and J by 4 bases. For the CDR3, the DNA is TGTGCCAGCAGCTTAACAGGGGCCACTGAAGCTTTCTTT. Residues: CASSLTGATEAFF. Complete variable domain (other parts from reference TRBV7-9 and TRBJ1-1): DTGVSQNPRHKITKRGQNVTFRCDPISEHNRLYWYRQTLGQGPEFLTYFQNEAQLEKSRLLSDRFSAERPKGSFSTLEIQRTEQGDSAMYLCASSLTGATEAFFGQGTRLTVV.

Regarding this clonotype: One junction end disagrees with the germline gene, perhaps due to a read error. The chain couples TRBV12-3 or TRBV12-4 to TRBJ2-5; 7 bases fit TRBD1. The CDR3 contains 13 residues. This CDR3 is CAGSLRGQETQYF. The CDR3 bases are TGTGCCGGCAGCCTGAGGGGGCAGGAGACCCAGTACTTC.

This chain connects TRBV2 to TRBJ2-3; the D is unclear. The CDR3 loop spans 11 amino acids. Looked up from germline, CDR1 is SNHLY and CDR2 is FYNNEI. The CDR3 DNA reads as TGTGACCGTGAGCCGACAGATACGCAGTATTTT. It translates to CDREPTDTQYF.

This sequence joins TRBV20-1 and TRBJ2-1; maybe TRBD1 (5 bases). Germline CDR1 and CDR2: DFQATT and SNEGSKA (reference sequence). V was trimmed by 1 base and J by 8 bases, leaving 15 bases between them. This CDR3 comprises 14 residues. This CDR3 reads CSARALGAFDEQFF. DNA of the CDR3: TGCAGTGCTAGAGCCTTAGGGGCTTTCGATGAGCAGTTCTTC.

The gene calls are TRBV29-1 and TRBJ2-3; no firm D call. The CDR3 sequence is 11 residues long. V dropped 4 bases and J dropped 2 bases, with 4 bases sitting between them. Germline CDR1 is SQVTM and CDR2 is ANQGSEA. The CDR3 spells CSVVYTDTQYF. The CDR3 DNA reads as TGCAGCGTTGTCTACACAGATACGCAGTATTTT.

The V gene is TRBV19, the J gene TRBJ1-1, with D unclear. Per germline, CDR1 LNHDA and CDR2 SQIVND (reference sequence). This CDR3 has 15 residues. Trimming shortened V by 3 bases and J by 3 bases, and 14 bases separated the two germline ends. Here the CDR3 reads CASSIPAGRDTEAFF. The CDR3 DNA sequence: TGTGCCAGTAGTATCCCCGCGGGCAGAGACACTGAAGCTTTCTTT. Looking up the rest from reference TRBV19 and TRBJ1-1 gives the full variable domain: DGGITQSPKYLFRKEGQNVTLSCEQNLNHDAMYWYRQDPGQGLRLIYYSQIVNDFQKGDIAEGYSVSREKKESFPLTVTSAQKNPTAFYLCASSIPAGRDTEAFFGQGTRLTVV.

This clonotype was detected only a few times. The gene calls are TRBV15 and TRBJ2-5, with a tentative D call TRBD2 (6 bases). Germline-derived CDR1 and CDR2 are LNHNV and YYDKDF (reference sequence). Trimming took 4 bases from V and 1 from J, leaving 16 bases between them. The CDR3 extends over 16 amino acids. CDR3 in amino acids: CATSNNRGLVQETQYF. The CDR3 nucleotides read TGTGCCACCAGCAACAATAGGGGACTGGTCCAAGAGACCCAGTACTTC.

The chain has TRBV25-1 and TRBJ2-7, with D unresolved. This CDR3 contains 16 residues. Trimming removed 6 bases at V and 0 bases at J, with 18 bases between. The V gene's germline CDR1 is MGHDK and CDR2 SYGVNS. The CDR3 sequence: CASSPEVPPASYEQYF. The CDR3 bases are TGTGCCAGCAGCCCAGAGGTCCCGCCGGCCTCCTACGAGCAGTACTTC.

The sample holds many counts of this clonotype. This chain connects TRBV9 to TRBJ2-4; tentatively, D is TRBD2 (5 bases). The CDR3 totals 15 residues. Trimming took 2 bases from V and 2 from J, leaving 11 bases between them. Germline CDR1 and CDR2: SGDLS and YYNGEE. In nucleotides, the CDR3 is TGTGCCAGCAGCGTCGGGATAGAGACCAAAAACATTCAGTACTTC. Residues: CASSVGIETKNIQYF.

The genes are TRBV7-6 and TRBJ2-1; 7 nucleotides match TRBD2. After removal of 4 bases from V and 8 bases from J, the junction contained 2 bases not matched to a gene. This CDR3 comprises 12 residues. CDR1 and CDR2 from the germline V gene are SGHVS and FNYEAQ. CDR3 sequence (DNA): TGTGCCAGCAGCTCAGCGGGGCATGAGCAGTTCTTC. Translated: CASSSAGHEQFF.

V and J are TRBV25-1 and TRBJ1-5, with a possible D match to TRBD1 (6 bases). CDR3 length equals 13 residues. Trimming removed 2 bases from V and 7 bases from J, with 9 bases in between. Germline V gives CDR1 MGHDK, CDR2 SYGVNS. In DNA form, the CDR3 reads TGTGCCAGCAGTGAAGGGGGGGCCCAGCCCCAGCATTTT. Its translation is CASSEGGAQPQHF.

This clonotype was recorded at least ten times. The genes are TRBV20-1 and TRBJ2-5; the D is unclear. The germline CDR1 and CDR2 sequences are DFQATT and SNEGSKA (reference sequence). This CDR3 region has 12 residues. V lost 3 bases and J 2 bases, leaving 7 bases between the germline ends. CDR3: CSASGQQETQYF. In nucleotides, the CDR3 is TGCAGTGCTAGCGGCCAGCAAGAGACCCAGTACTTC.

The rearrangement joins TRBV24-1 to TRBJ1-5; no clear D. The CDR3 has 16 amino acids. Trimming cost V 5 bases and J 11 bases, with 24 bases left between them. Germline assignment: CDR1 KGHDR and CDR2 SFDVKD. CDR3 protein: CATSARESGQVTAQHF. The DNA for the CDR3 is TGTGCCACCAGTGCTAGAGAAAGTGGGCAGGTTACGGCCCAGCATTTT.

Note on this clonotype: It may be a read error: a sequence one base away is much more abundant. This rearrangement joins TRBV2 to TRBJ1-6; no clear D. The length of the CDR3 is 15 residues. Germline CDR1 SNHLY, CDR2 FYNNEI. V lost 6 bases, J lost 8 bases, and 17 bases lay in between. The CDR3 nucleotides read TGTGCCAGCAGGAAGAGTGGTGGGAGAGATTCACCCCTCCACTTT. This codes for CASRKSGGRDSPLHF.

Comment on this clonotype: A read error is possible here, since a much larger clone lies one base away. In nucleotides, the CDR3 is TGTGCCGGCAGCGTAGGTCTGGCTAGCGGGGGGCAATACAATGAGCAGTTCTTC. This translates into CAGSVGLASGGQYNEQFF. The genes are TRBV9 and TRBJ2-1; 11 bases match TRBD2. From germline, CDR1 is SGDLS and CDR2 YYNGEE. The CDR3 consists of 18 residues. Full variable domain (missing parts from reference TRBV9 and TRBJ2-1): DSGVTQTPKHLITATGQRVTLRCSPRSGDLSVYWYQQSLDQGLQFLIQYYNGEERAKGNILERFSAQQFPDLHSELNLSSLELGDSALYFCAGSVGLASGGQYNEQFFGPGTRLTVL.

Of note for this clonotype: Being one base from a much bigger clone, this may be a read error. This chain uses TRBV19 with TRBJ1-4; the D is unclear. Per the germline V gene, CDR1 is LNHDA and CDR2 is SQIVND (reference sequence). The CDR3 sequence is 15 residues long. Trimming stripped 7 bases from V and 4 bases from J, with 16 bases between. The CDR3, as DNA: TGTGCCAGTAATTCCCCTGGGATGATTAATGAAAAACTGTTTTTT. Residues: CASNSPGMINEKLFF.

The genes are TRBV10-3 and TRBJ2-1, with a weak D call TRBD1 (6 bases). The CDR3 has 12 amino acids. CDR1 is ENHRY, CDR2 SYGVKD, per germline. V was shortened by 4 bases and J by 8 bases, with 9 bases between the two germline ends. CDR3 sequence: CAISVGADEQFF. In DNA form, the CDR3 reads TGTGCCATCAGTGTGGGGGCCGATGAGCAGTTCTTC.

This clonotype was detected a few times. V is TRBV29-1 and J is TRBJ1-1; tentatively, D is TRBD1 (5 bases). Germline V gives CDR1 SQVTM, CDR2 ANQGSEA. V was cut by 4 bases and J by 4 bases, with 7 bases left in between. There are 11 residues in the CDR3. The CDR3 coding sequence is TGCAGCGTTGGAGGGGTCACTGAAGCTTTCTTT. Its protein product is CSVGGVTEAFF. The full variable domain, its missing parts supplied by reference TRBV29-1 and TRBJ1-1, is SAVISQKPSRDICQRGTSLTIQCQVDSQVTMMFWYRQQPGQSLTLIATANQGSEATYESGFVIDKFPISRPNLTFSTLTVSNMSPEDSSIYLCSVGGVTEAFFGQGTRLTVV.

This clonotype was observed at least ten times. V gene TRBV6-1 combines with J gene TRBJ1-6, with D possibly TRBD1 on 5 matching bases. This CDR3 is built from 15 residues. Germline assignment: CDR1 MNHNS and CDR2 SASEGT. Trimming shortened V by 7 bases and J by 7 bases, and 17 bases separated the two germline ends. The CDR3 spells CASNGGRGWNSPLHF. Here the CDR3 DNA reads TGTGCCAGCAACGGAGGAAGGGGTTGGAATTCACCCCTCCACTTT.

The rearrangement joins TRBV11-3 to TRBJ2-7, with no clear D. Germline V gives CDR1 SGHNT, CDR2 YENEEA. The CDR3 consists of 13 residues. Between the trimmed V and J ends, which lost 5 bases and 3 bases, there was a span of 11 bases. The CDR3 DNA reads as TGTGCCAGCAGCGACCGGCGAGACTACGAGCAGTACTTC. Residues: CASSDRRDYEQYF.

This clonotype was picked up many times. This rearrangement joins TRBV7-3 to TRBJ1-2; perhaps TRBD1 as D (6 bases). Trimming left V 1 base short and J 0 bases short, with 12 bases between. The CDR3 runs 16 residues. CDR1 is SGHTA and CDR2 is FQGTGA in the germline V gene. CDR3 coding DNA: TGTGCCAGCAGCTTAAACCCAGGGGCCGCTAACTATGGCTACACCTTC. Translating gives CASSLNPGAANYGYTF.

This clonotype was observed at least ten times. This sequence joins TRBV6-1 and TRBJ1-6; D unclear. Germline CDR1 reads MNHNS; CDR2 reads SASEGT. This CDR3 is built from 14 residues. V was shortened by 8 bases and J by 11 bases, with 19 bases between the two germline ends. The CDR3 nucleotides read TGTGCCAGCGGTCCTTTAGAGGGCAGTCCACCCCTCCACTTT. Translation: CASGPLEGSPPLHF.